The rows below give T cell receptor beta chains drawn from one sample of a study of blood T cell repertoires in COVID-19. Repertoires were generated with immunoSEQ multiplex PCR, while TCRdb's copy carries only in-frame clones and drops some. The table records 240,000 or so clones, about nine tenths of them present only once. The sample taken for sequencing was peripheral blood. The receptors come from a man in his sixties who had recovered from COVID-19. The conserved cysteine and the conserved F or W are not part of the CDR3 here. A D gene is named only where the DNA matches it firmly.

V gene	D gene	J gene	CDR3 protein
TRBV7-9	TRBD2	TRBJ2-1	ASSPNLAGGIYNEQF
TRBV4-1	TRBD2	TRBJ2-1	ASSQGFLAGVYNEQF
TRBV6-5	.	TRBJ1-6	ASSDTGYNSPLH
TRBV6-2/TRBV6-3	TRBD2	TRBJ2-3	ASSASLGGGGRDTQY
TRBV5-1	.	TRBJ1-1	ASSLAGDRGTEAF
TRBV7-7	TRBD2	TRBJ2-3	ASSPGTSGGAGTDTQY
TRBV19	.	TRBJ2-3	ASSSRYTDTQY
TRBV9	.	TRBJ1-2	ASSGLRDTFGYT
TRBV4-1	.	TRBJ1-3	ASSQRGLSGNTIY
TRBV18	.	TRBJ1-6	ASSGTPQPPLH
TRBV30	.	TRBJ1-6	AWSRDSGGNSPLH
TRBV6-6	.	TRBJ1-5	ASSYSPPNQPQH
TRBV12-5	TRBD1	TRBJ2-7	ASGQGQGGSYEQY
TRBV18	TRBD1	TRBJ1-5	ASSPGQGARQPQH
TRBV27	TRBD1	TRBJ1-2	ASSSPGQRSGYT
TRBV24-1	TRBD2	TRBJ2-3	ATRGGVHTDTQY
TRBV5-1	.	TRBJ1-1	ASSPQQGSANTEAF
TRBV29-1	.	TRBJ2-1	SVELALNEQF
TRBV4-2	TRBD2	TRBJ2-3	ASSRLAGDGTDTQY
TRBV5-1	TRBD2	TRBJ2-7	ASSLVFLAGSRDTYEQY
TRBV15	TRBD1	TRBJ1-5	AAQGAGGNQPQH
TRBV11-2	.	TRBJ2-2	ASSLARTTLTGELF
TRBV7-2	TRBD1	TRBJ1-2	ASSFSRSGQYGYT
TRBV6-1	TRBD1	TRBJ1-2	ASSAGGQQTNYGYT
TRBV19	.	TRBJ1-1	ASSPLGGGAEAF
TRBV18	.	TRBJ1-1	ASSSSSGSEAF
TRBV9	TRBD1	TRBJ2-2	ASSVGTGGRSGELF
TRBV5-1	TRBD1	TRBJ2-5	ASSSQGSSPRETQY
TRBV28	.	TRBJ2-1	ASSSGQFYNEQF
TRBV5-4	TRBD1	TRBJ1-1	ASSFGTVNTEAF
TRBV28	.	TRBJ1-1	ASSLPGFTEAF
TRBV30	TRBD1	TRBJ1-2	AWTTGGHGYT
TRBV7-9	.	TRBJ2-5	ASSLVQETQY
TRBV5-1	TRBD1	TRBJ1-2	ASSLVGQGYGYT
TRBV6-6	.	TRBJ2-1	ASSYNPQGGNEQF
TRBV6-6	TRBD1	TRBJ1-1	ASSYQTGVNTEAF
TRBV2	.	TRBJ2-4	ASRTGLAKNIQY
TRBV5-1	.	TRBJ2-5	ASSFTGQETQY
TRBV3-1/TRBV3-2	TRBD1	TRBJ1-1	ASSTRDRRTAEAF
TRBV27	.	TRBJ1-5	ASSFNSFNQPQH
TRBV4-1	TRBD2	TRBJ2-5	ASSRSTGGIQETQY
TRBV11-2	TRBD2	TRBJ2-1	ASSLAGASGPYNEQF
TRBV14	.	TRBJ1-2	ASSQDSRANYGYT
TRBV7-8	.	TRBJ2-3	ASSVEGGSTDTQY
TRBV18	.	TRBJ2-3	ASSPPPGGLTDTQY
TRBV6-1	TRBD2	TRBJ2-1	ASSEASGRNNEQF
TRBV18	TRBD2	TRBJ2-3	ASSREAGADTQY
TRBV19	.	TRBJ1-5	ASSRVGAAGQPQH
TRBV7-2	TRBD2	TRBJ2-2	ASSLLLAGTGELF
TRBV25-1	.	TRBJ1-1	ASSEYRRGRYTEAF
TRBV7-2	.	TRBJ2-7	ASSLQGQTYEQY
TRBV20-1	.	TRBJ1-2	SATNRDGYT
TRBV6-5	.	TRBJ1-2	ASSRPGRPDGYT
TRBV6-1	TRBD1	TRBJ1-5	ASSEGTGVGNQPQH
TRBV4-1	.	TRBJ1-6	ASSQYKNSPLH